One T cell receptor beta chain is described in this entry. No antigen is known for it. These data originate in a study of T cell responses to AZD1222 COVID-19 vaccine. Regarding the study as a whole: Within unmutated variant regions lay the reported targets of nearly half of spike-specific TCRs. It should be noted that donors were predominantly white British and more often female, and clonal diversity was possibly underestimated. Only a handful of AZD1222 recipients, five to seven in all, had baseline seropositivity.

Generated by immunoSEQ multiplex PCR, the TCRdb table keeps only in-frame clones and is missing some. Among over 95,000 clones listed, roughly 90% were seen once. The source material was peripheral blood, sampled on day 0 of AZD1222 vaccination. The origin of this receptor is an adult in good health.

CDR3 nucleotides: TGTGCCAGCAGTTTTGGGACAGGGGTGGCTGGCTACACCTTC. This encodes CASSFGTGVAGYTF. The V gene is TRBV28, the J gene TRBJ1-2; 10 positions match TRBD1. CDR3 length: 14 residues. With 3 bases clipped from V and 7 bases from J, the junction kept 5 bases outside the gene matches. In germline, CDR1 is MDHEN, CDR2 SYDVKM.